The rows below give T cell receptor beta chains drawn from one sample of a study of blood T cell repertoires in COVID-19. Sequencing used immunoSEQ multiplex PCR; TCRdb keeps in-frame clones, though not all of them. The sample consists of 490,000 or so clones, about 88% of them appearing once. Material: PBMCs or T cells enriched from blood (not recorded which). The source of these receptors is a woman aged 60-70 years who had recovered from COVID-19. The CDR3 runs from the conserved cysteine through the conserved F or W. A D gene is named only where the DNA matches it firmly. Size tells how often a clone was seen (once, few, many) or the class of an expanded clone, and some rows leave it out.

CDR3nt,CDR3aa,v_gene,d_gene,j_gene,abundance
TGTGCCAGCAGTCCGGACCGTCTCGGGGGCGAGCAGTACTTC,CASSPDRLGGEQYF,TRBV27,NA,TRBJ2-7,NA
TGTGCCAGCTCCCTGACTAGCGGGGGGGATACGCAGTATTTT,CASSLTSGGDTQYF,TRBV18,TRBD2,TRBJ2-3,NA
TGTGCCAGCAGCTGGACAGCCATCAAGCCCTTC,CASSWTAIKPF,TRBV2,NA,TRBJ1-2,NA
TGTGCCAGCAGCCAAGAGGCTCTAGCGGGGGGTCTCACAGATACGCAGTATTTT,CASSQEALAGGLTDTQYF,TRBV4-2,TRBD2,TRBJ2-3,NA
TGTGCCAGCGCCCAGGCAGGGGGCACTGGAAACACCATATATTTT,CASAQAGGTGNTIYF,TRBV9,TRBD1,TRBJ1-3,NA
TGTGCCAGCTCACCGGACAGCCCCTATGGCTACACCTTC,CASSPDSPYGYTF,TRBV18,NA,TRBJ1-2,NA
TGTGCCACCCAGGGGGAGAGAGACACTGAAGCTTTCTTT,CATQGERDTEAFF,TRBV10-3,TRBD1,TRBJ1-1,NA
TGTGCCAGCAGCTTAGATACAGGTGACTATGGCTACACCTTC,CASSLDTGDYGYTF,TRBV7-2,NA,TRBJ1-2,NA
TGTGCCTCCGGACTGAGCACAGATACGCAGTATTTT,CASGLSTDTQYF,TRBV27,NA,TRBJ2-3,NA
TGTGCCAGCAGTACAGGGGGGCTCGGGGCCAACGTCCTGACTTTC,CASSTGGLGANVLTF,TRBV6-6,TRBD1,TRBJ2-6,NA
TGCGCCAGCAGTTCGACAGTGGGGGGCTCTGGGGCCAACGTCCTGACTTTC,CASSSTVGGSGANVLTF,TRBV5-1,NA,TRBJ2-6,NA
TGTGCCAGCAGCCAAGGGCAAGGGGGAAACTATGGCTACACCTTC,CASSQGQGGNYGYTF,TRBV4-2,NA,TRBJ1-2,NA
TGTGCCAGCAGTTTACCCACCGGGACAGGGGGCAACTATGGCTACACCTTC,CASSLPTGTGGNYGYTF,TRBV28,TRBD1,TRBJ1-2,NA
TGTGCCCACAGGTTTGGACAGGGGACTAGCACAGATACGCAGTATTTT,CAHRFGQGTSTDTQYF,TRBV27,TRBD1,TRBJ2-3,few
TGCGCCAGCAGCCAAGAAAATCAGGGGGCGAACACCGGGGAGCTGTTTTTT,CASSQENQGANTGELFF,TRBV4-1,TRBD1,TRBJ2-2,NA
TGCGCCAGCAGCCAGAAAAGGATGGGACTGGAGAACACTGAAGCTTTCTTT,CASSQKRMGLENTEAFF,TRBV4-1,NA,TRBJ1-1,once
TGTGCCAGCAGTTTCGGACAGGGCTTTACTTTC,CASSFGQGFTF,TRBV12-3/TRBV12-4,TRBD1,TRBJ1-2,once
TGTGCCAGCAGCCGGGACTCCCTGAGGGATGAGCAGTTCTTC,CASSRDSLRDEQFF,TRBV7-2,NA,TRBJ2-1,NA
TGTGCCAGCAGAGCGGGAACCATGAACACTGAAGCTTTCTTT,CASRAGTMNTEAFF,TRBV27,NA,TRBJ1-1,few
TGCGCCAGCAGATACCAGGGTAATTCACCCCTCCACTTT,CASRYQGNSPLHF,TRBV4-1,NA,TRBJ1-6,once
TGTGCTAGCAGCTTAGGCCGGGACAGGGTCACAGATACGCAGTATTTT,CASSLGRDRVTDTQYF,TRBV7-7,TRBD1,TRBJ2-3,NA
TGTGCCAGCAGGTCTCTTACGGGAAATCGGCAGCCCCAGCATTTT,CASRSLTGNRQPQHF,TRBV27,NA,TRBJ1-5,NA
TGTGCCAGCTCACCACGGCAAAACTACGAGCAGTACTTC,CASSPRQNYEQYF,TRBV18,NA,TRBJ2-7,NA
TGTGCCAGCAGTTCAGGACAGGGGGCGTATGGCTACACCTTC,CASSSGQGAYGYTF,TRBV5-4,TRBD1,TRBJ1-2,NA
TGTGCCAGCAGCTTACAAAGGGGCCCGGATCAGCCCCAGCATTTT,CASSLQRGPDQPQHF,TRBV7-8,NA,TRBJ1-5,few
TGTGCCAGCACCGGGACAGGGGCGCTGAACACTGAAGCTTTCTTT,CASTGTGALNTEAFF,TRBV2,TRBD1,TRBJ1-1,once
TGTGCCTGGAGTTCAGACTTGGCCGAAAAACTGTTTTTT,CAWSSDLAEKLFF,TRBV30,NA,TRBJ1-4,NA
TGCGCCAGCAGCTTGAGGTCTAGCTCCTACAATGAGCAGTTCTTC,CASSLRSSSYNEQFF,TRBV5-1,NA,TRBJ2-1,once
TGTGCCAGCAGCCGAAGCGCCGGGGGCTCTGGGGCCAACGTCCTGACTTTC,CASSRSAGGSGANVLTF,TRBV7-6,NA,TRBJ2-6,NA
TGTGCCAGCAGCTTACGCGGGGGGGCCGGCAAAAACATTCAGTACTTC,CASSLRGGAGKNIQYF,TRBV11-2,TRBD2,TRBJ2-4,once
TGTGCCAGCAGTCTGGGACAGTTAGACAATCAGCCCCAGCATTTT,CASSLGQLDNQPQHF,TRBV2,TRBD1,TRBJ1-5,NA
TGTGCCACCAGCAGAGGCGACAGCTCTGGAAACACCATATATTTT,CATSRGDSSGNTIYF,TRBV15,NA,TRBJ1-3,NA
TGTGCTAGTGGTTTGGTACTATCTAACACTGAAGCTTTCTTT,CASGLVLSNTEAFF,TRBV12-5,NA,TRBJ1-1,NA
TGCGCCAGCAGCTTGGGGACAGGGACCCGCGGAGAGACCCAGTACTTC,CASSLGTGTRGETQYF,TRBV5-1,TRBD1,TRBJ2-5,NA
TGTGCCAGCAGTGAAGGGACGGGGTGGACTGAAGCTTTCTTT,CASSEGTGWTEAFF,TRBV2,NA,TRBJ1-1,NA
TGTGCCAGCAGCCCGGGGGGCTCCTACGAGCAGTACTTC,CASSPGGSYEQYF,TRBV4-2,TRBD2,TRBJ2-7,few
TGTGCCAGCAGCGAGACAGGGAGCACAGATACGCAGTATTTT,CASSETGSTDTQYF,TRBV25-1,TRBD1,TRBJ2-3,once
TGTGCCATCAGTGAGCCTAGCGGGGGGCCCTACGAGCAGTACTTC,CAISEPSGGPYEQYF,TRBV10-3,TRBD2,TRBJ2-7,once
TGTGCCAGCAGTTACTCAGGACAGGGGGCGGGCGAGCAGTACTTC,CASSYSGQGAGEQYF,TRBV6-5,TRBD1,TRBJ2-7,NA
TGTGCCTGGAGTGTATGGGGCAGCCCTACCCTATCTGGAAACACCATATATTTT,CAWSVWGSPTLSGNTIYF,TRBV30,NA,TRBJ1-3,NA
TGTGCCTGGAGTGTCGGTGAGAACACTGAAGCTTTCTTT,CAWSVGENTEAFF,TRBV30,NA,TRBJ1-1,NA
TGTGCCAGCAGCCGCGCCCGCACTGAAGCTTTCTTT,CASSRARTEAFF,TRBV6-5,NA,TRBJ1-1,NA